The clone carrying this T cell receptor beta chain was recorded many times. Its antigen is not known. The data originate from a study of T cell repertoires in cytomegalovirus infection. With 7 bases clipped from V and 1 base from J, the junction kept 5 bases outside the gene matches. CDR1 and CDR2 (germline): SGHAT, FQNNGV. CDR3 length equals 14 residues. TCRdb processed the reads anew with MiXCR; each CDR3 protein has one entry. The sample has about 310,000 distinct CDR3 sequences; around 10% are singletons. Study-wide results and limits: Clonotypes of TCR beta that were HLA-C-restricted and CMV-specific dominated the ex vivo response.

This TCR was sampled from a human donor in good health (CMV status not recorded). Some clones in this sample may be carry-over from other donors' samples. The genes are TRBV11-2 and TRBJ1-1; 8 bases map to TRBD1. Sequenced input: PBMCs. CDR3 protein: CASTLDRGNTEAFF. CDR3 coding DNA: TGTGCCAGCACCCTTGACAGGGGGAACACTGAAGCTTTCTTT.